This T cell receptor beta chain is from a study of OX40 agonist ivuxolimab in advanced cancers. On the study more broadly: The dose of intravenous ivuxolimab that patients received every 2 weeks ranged from 0.01 to 10 mg/kg. Findings of the study overall: Circulating CD4+ and CD8+ T cells showed clonal expansion by week 6 at 0.1 to 3.0 mg/kg. Some of the lowest clonal expansion was seen in partial responders at 0.1-3.0 mg/kg.

As to this clone: The antigen is not known.

The method was immunoSEQ multiplex PCR; TCRdb's version includes in-frame clones alone and lacks a portion of them. The data contain more than 55,000 clones, about 91% of them singletons. This CDR3 has 14 residues. Germline values: CDR1 MDHEN, CDR2 SYDVKM. The V and J ends lost 7 bases and 6 bases respectively, with 16 bases between them. This TCR was sampled from an adult with an advanced solid tumor such as melanoma, head and neck, liver or kidney cancer. This chain links TRBV28 with TRBJ2-1, with D possibly TRBD1 on 6 matching bases. Source: CD4+ or CD8+ T cells sorted from blood, taken in a trial of the OX40 agonist ivuxolimab. Here the CDR3 reads CASNPTGSTNEQFF. The CDR3 bases are TGTGCCAGCAATCCCACAGGGAGCACCAATGAGCAGTTCTTC.